One T cell receptor beta chain is described in this entry. Its cognate antigen is unknown. This sample was included in a study of OX40 agonist ivuxolimab in advanced cancers. Background on the study: Patients were dosed intravenously with ivuxolimab at 0.01 to 10 mg/kg every 2 weeks. Earlier anti-PD-1, anti-PD-L1 or anti-CTLA-4 therapy was permitted; over 35% had received some.

General study findings and limits: Expanded clones belonging to CD8+ T cells outnumbered, on average, those of CD4+. The study observed clonal expansion of CD4+ and CD8+ blood T cells by week 6 at 0.1 to 3.0 mg/kg.

Germline CDR1 and CDR2: LGHNA and YSLEER. This CDR3 comprises 21 residues. V was clipped by 2 bases and J by 0 bases, with 26 bases between them. Sequencing used immunoSEQ multiplex PCR; TCRdb keeps in-frame clones, though not all of them. Of about 83,000 clones listed, about 86% are singletons. Material: CD4+ or CD8+ T cells sorted from blood, obtained in a trial of the OX40 agonist ivuxolimab. V gene TRBV4-3 combines with J gene TRBJ1-3, with D unresolved. The receptor was isolated from an adult with an advanced solid tumor such as melanoma, head and neck, liver or kidney cancer. The CDR3 sequence is CASSQRSGAEILTHSGNTIYF. CDR3 coding DNA: TGCGCCAGCAGCCAAAGATCCGGAGCCGAGATACTCACCCACTCTGGAAACACCATATATTTT.